This record concerns one T cell receptor beta chain sequence. Its recognized antigen is unknown. No qualities accompany the bases; no much larger clone lies one base away. The sample comes from a study of Tregs in tolerant kidney transplant recipients (dated by TCRdb to the late 2010s). Notes on the research overall: The study applied TCRbeta sequencing to find donor-specific regulatory T cells before combined kidney and bone marrow transplantation and then followed those same cells after transplant.

The transplants used related donors along with nonmyeloablative bone marrow transplantation, and in the human trials mixed chimerism was transient. Unstimulated Tregs (CD4+CD25+CD127-), CD4+ non-Tregs (CD4+CD25-), CD4 and CD8 cells were FACS-sorted from thawed PBMCs. 4 combined kidney and bone marrow transplant recipients from the ITN036ST trial were included as patients, and samples were available only from these trial subjects. Healthy control blood was separated into PBMCs by Ficoll density gradient and cryopreserved, and patient PBMCs were collected both before and after transplant. Here is what the overall study found, with its caveats: PCR primers changed over time for some patients, so nucleotide-level comparison across those patients' samples was not possible. The most biologically relevant and donor-specific TCRbeta repertoire appeared to be identified by expanding Tregs with activated donor B cells. In tolerant patients, donor-specific Tregs expanded more than Tregs overall, which suggests antigen-driven rather than nonspecific expansion. Because only a small number of patients were included, the study had limitations, and the results will need to be validated in larger populations as well as under other immunosuppression protocols. Biological reproducibility was not directly addressed, though technical replication error appeared minimal.

For TCRbeta CDR3 sequencing, genomic DNA was extracted from sorted cells using the QIAGEN DNeasy Blood and Tissue Kit. High-throughput TCRbeta CDR3 sequencing, including PCR amplification with bias correction and internal controls, was performed commercially through immunoSEQ. Per the source publication's procedure: A unique productive TCRbeta sequence was defined by the CDR3 nucleotide sequence when primers matched, and otherwise by the CDR3 amino acid sequence together with the Vbeta and Jbeta genes. Sorting error was corrected by removing sequences shared between sorted populations at a frequency ratio of 2:1 or less, and the remaining shared sequences were assigned to the higher population. A sequence counted as donor-reactive if, in CFSE-low cells, the sequence had a frequency of at least 0.01% and was expanded at least 5-fold compared with unstimulated cells. Jensen-Shannon divergence, calculated on the top 100 TCRbeta sequences ranked by frequency, was used to quantify repertoire divergence. For samples with multiple sequencing runs, sorting error was corrected separately for each run before the runs were pooled. TCRdb limited this immuneACCESS table to in-frame rearrangements with V and J called. A share of clones is missing; checked studies link under half to unresolved V genes, and the rest is unexplained. The DNA gave D and trimming, while V, J and clone size come from that table. The sample includes tens of thousands of clones, with roughly 90% observed a single time. In total, the top ten clones hold about 1.4% of the sample.

The receptor comes from a human patient who received a combined kidney and bone marrow transplant. Some T cells may derive from the graft donor when a transplant has been performed. The sample was CD4+ T cells from blood (PBMCs), taken 24 months after the transplant.

The DNA sequence is as follows: TGTGCCGACAAAACTAGCGGGACCATCGATACGCAGTATTTT. This gives the protein CADKTSGTIDTQYF. This chain is built from TRBV2 and TRBJ2-3, and TRBD2 matches 10 of the central bases. Inclusive of the bounding cysteine and phenylalanine, the CDR3 is 14 residues long. CDR3 DNA only is kept here, 42 bases in frame from base 1. Trimmed from V: 11 bases; trimmed from J: 6 bases; junction bases lacking a gene match: 11. CDR1 and CDR2 are read off the germline V gene as SNHLY and FYNNEI.